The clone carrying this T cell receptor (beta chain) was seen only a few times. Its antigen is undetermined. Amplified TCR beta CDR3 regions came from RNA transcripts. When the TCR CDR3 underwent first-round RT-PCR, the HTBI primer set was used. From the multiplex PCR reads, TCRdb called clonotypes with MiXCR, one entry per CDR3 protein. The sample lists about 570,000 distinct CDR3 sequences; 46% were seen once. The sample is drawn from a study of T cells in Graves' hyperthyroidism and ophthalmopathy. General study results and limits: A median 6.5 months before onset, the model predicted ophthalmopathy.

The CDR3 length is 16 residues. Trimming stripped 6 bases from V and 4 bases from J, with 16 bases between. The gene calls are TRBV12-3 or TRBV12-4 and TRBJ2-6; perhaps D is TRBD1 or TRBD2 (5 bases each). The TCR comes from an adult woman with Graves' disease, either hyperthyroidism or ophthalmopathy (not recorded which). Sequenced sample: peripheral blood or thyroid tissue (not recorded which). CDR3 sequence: CASSKGAGSGANVLTF. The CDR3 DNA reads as TGTGCCAGCAGCAAAGGGGCGGGCTCCGGGGCCAACGTCCTGACTTTC.